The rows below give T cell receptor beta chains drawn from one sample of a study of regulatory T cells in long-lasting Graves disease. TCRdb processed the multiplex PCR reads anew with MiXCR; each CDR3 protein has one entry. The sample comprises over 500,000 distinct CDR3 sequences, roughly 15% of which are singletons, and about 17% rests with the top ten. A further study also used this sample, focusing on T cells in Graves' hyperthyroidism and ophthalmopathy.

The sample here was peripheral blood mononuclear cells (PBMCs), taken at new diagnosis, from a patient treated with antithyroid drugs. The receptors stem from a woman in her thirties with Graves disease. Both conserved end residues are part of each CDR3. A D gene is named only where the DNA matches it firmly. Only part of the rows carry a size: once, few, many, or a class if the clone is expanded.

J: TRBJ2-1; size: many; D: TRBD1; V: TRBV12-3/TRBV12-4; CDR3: CASSRGGAVANEQFF; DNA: TGTGCCAGCAGCAGAGGGGGCGCCGTGGCCAATGAGCAGTTCTTC
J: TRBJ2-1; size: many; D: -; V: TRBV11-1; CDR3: CASSLMGPRNEQFF; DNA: TGTGCCAGCAGCTTAATGGGACCCCGAAATGAGCAGTTCTTC
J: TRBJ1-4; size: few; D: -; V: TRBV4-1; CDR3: CASSSPTTVKEKLFF; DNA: TGCGCCAGCAGTTCACCCACCACCGTCAAAGAAAAACTGTTTTTT
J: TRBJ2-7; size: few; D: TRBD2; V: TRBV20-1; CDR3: CSATWASGGGSEEQYF; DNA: TGCAGTGCCACATGGGCTAGCGGGGGGGGGTCCGAGGAGCAGTACTTC
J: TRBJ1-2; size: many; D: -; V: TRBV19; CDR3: CASSISTRKYYGYTF; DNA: TGTGCCAGTAGTATCTCGACACGGAAATACTATGGCTACACCTTC
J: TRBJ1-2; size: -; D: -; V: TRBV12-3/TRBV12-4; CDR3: CASSRRQTDGYTF; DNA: TGTGCCAGCAGCCGTCGACAGACCGATGGCTACACCTTC
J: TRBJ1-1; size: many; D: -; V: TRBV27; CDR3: CASSFISRNTEAFF; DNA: TGTGCCAGCAGTTTCATCTCCAGGAACACTGAAGCTTTCTTT
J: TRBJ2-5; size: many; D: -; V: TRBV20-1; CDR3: CSASPPSWDQETQYF; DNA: TGCAGTGCTAGTCCGCCCTCTTGGGACCAAGAGACCCAGTACTTC
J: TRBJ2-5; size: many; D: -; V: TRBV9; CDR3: CASSVAPGGETQYF; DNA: TGTGCCAGCAGCGTAGCCCCGGGCGGAGAGACCCAGTACTTC
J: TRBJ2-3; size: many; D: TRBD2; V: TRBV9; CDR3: CASSEAGTSTDTQYF; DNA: TGTGCCAGCAGTGAAGCGGGGACTAGCACAGATACGCAGTATTTT
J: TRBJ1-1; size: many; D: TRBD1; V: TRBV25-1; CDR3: CASSLCRGQGSLNTEAFF; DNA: TGTGCCAGCAGTCTTTGCCGGGGACAGGGGAGCCTAAACACTGAAGCTTTCTTT
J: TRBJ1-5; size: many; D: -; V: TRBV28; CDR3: CASSLMDRRNNQPQHF; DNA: TGTGCCAGCAGTTTAATGGACAGAAGAAACAATCAGCCCCAGCATTTT
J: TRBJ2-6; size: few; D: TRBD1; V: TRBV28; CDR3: CASSLKQGVAGANVLTF; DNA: TGTGCCAGCAGTTTAAAACAGGGGGTAGCTGGGGCCAACGTCCTGACTTTC
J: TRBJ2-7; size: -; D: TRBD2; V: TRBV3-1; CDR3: CASSQEPAGGPWNEQYF; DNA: TGTGCCAGCAGCCAAGAACCAGCGGGAGGGCCGTGGAACGAGCAGTACTTC
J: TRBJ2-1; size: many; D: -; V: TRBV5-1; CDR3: CASSLDRATSNEQFF; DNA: TGCGCCAGCAGCTTGGATCGCGCTACTAGCAATGAGCAGTTCTTC
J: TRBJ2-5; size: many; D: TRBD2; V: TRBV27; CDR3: CASTLIAGGWETQYF; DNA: TGTGCCAGCACCCTTATAGCGGGAGGGTGGGAGACCCAGTACTTC
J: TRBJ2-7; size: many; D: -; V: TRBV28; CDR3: CASSSGTINYEQYF; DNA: TGTGCCAGCAGTTCCGGCACAATTAACTACGAGCAGTACTTC
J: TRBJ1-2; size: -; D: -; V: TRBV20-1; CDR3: CSARDPPVYGYTF; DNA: TGCAGTGCTAGAGACCCCCCAGTCTATGGCTACACCTTC
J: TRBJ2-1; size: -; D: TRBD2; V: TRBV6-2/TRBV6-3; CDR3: CASRRGGWYNEQFF; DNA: TGTGCCAGCAGACGGGGGGGCTGGTACAATGAGCAGTTCTTC
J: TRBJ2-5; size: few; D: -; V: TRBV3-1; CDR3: CASSQGRPETQYF; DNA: TGTGCCAGCAGCCAAGGAAGGCCCGAGACCCAGTACTTC
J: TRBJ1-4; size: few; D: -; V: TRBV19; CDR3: CASSPGRPGSNEKLFF; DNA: TGTGCCAGTAGTCCCGGCCGGCCAGGATCTAATGAAAAACTGTTTTTT
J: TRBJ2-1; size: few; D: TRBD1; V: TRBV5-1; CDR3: CASSLYGQGYNEQFF; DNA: TGCGCCAGCAGCTTGTACGGACAGGGCTACAATGAGCAGTTCTTC
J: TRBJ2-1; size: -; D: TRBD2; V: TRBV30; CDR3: CAWRRGGLAVYNEQFF; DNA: TGTGCCTGGAGAAGGGGGGGACTAGCGGTCTACAATGAGCAGTTCTTC
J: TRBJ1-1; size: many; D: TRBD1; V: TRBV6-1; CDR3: CASVPRGSTEAFF; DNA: TGTGCCAGCGTACCCAGGGGGAGCACTGAAGCTTTCTTT
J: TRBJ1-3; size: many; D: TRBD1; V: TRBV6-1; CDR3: CASSAPGQGTSSGNTIYF; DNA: TGTGCCAGCAGTGCCCCGGGACAGGGGACATCCTCTGGAAACACCATATATTTT
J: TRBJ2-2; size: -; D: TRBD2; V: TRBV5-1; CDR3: CASSGGLAANTGELFF; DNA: TGCGCCAGCAGCGGGGGACTAGCGGCGAACACCGGGGAGCTGTTTTTT
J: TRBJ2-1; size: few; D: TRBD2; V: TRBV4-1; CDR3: CASSPSQGAGGSSNEQFF; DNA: TGCGCCAGCAGCCCTTCTCAGGGAGCGGGAGGTTCGAGCAATGAGCAGTTCTTC
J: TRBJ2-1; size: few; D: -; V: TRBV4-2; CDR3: CASSQGNSAQFF; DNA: TGTGCCAGCAGCCAAGGAAATTCGGCGCAGTTCTTC
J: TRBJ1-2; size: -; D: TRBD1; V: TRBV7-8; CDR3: CASSLQRTGGAGYGYTF; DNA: TGTGCCAGCAGCTTACAGAGAACAGGGGGCGCAGGCTATGGCTACACCTTC
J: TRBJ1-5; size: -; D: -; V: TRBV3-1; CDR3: CASSPRLSSNQPQHF; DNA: TGTGCCAGCAGCCCCAGGCTTTCGAGCAATCAGCCCCAGCATTTT
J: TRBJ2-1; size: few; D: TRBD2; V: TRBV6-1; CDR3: CASSLSGTSGPESSYNEQFF; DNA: TGTGCCAGCAGTCTTTCCGGGACTAGCGGGCCCGAGAGCTCCTACAATGAGCAGTTCTTC
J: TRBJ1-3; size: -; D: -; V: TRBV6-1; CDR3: CASARDGNTIYF; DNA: TGTGCCAGCGCCAGGGACGGAAACACCATATATTTT
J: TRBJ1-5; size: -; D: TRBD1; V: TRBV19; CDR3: CASSTGTANQPQHF; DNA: TGTGCCAGTAGTACCGGGACAGCTAATCAGCCCCAGCATTTT
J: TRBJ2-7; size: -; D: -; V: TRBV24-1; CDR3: CATSRGYEQYF; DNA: TGTGCCACCTCTCGGGGGTACGAGCAGTACTTC
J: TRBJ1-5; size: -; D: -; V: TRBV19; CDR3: CASSTLQGESNQPQHF; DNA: TGTGCCAGTAGTACTCTACAGGGAGAAAGCAATCAGCCCCAGCATTTT
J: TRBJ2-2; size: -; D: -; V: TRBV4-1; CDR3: CASSLWRIRNTGELFF; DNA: TGCGCCAGCAGCCTTTGGAGAATACGGAACACCGGGGAGCTGTTTTTT
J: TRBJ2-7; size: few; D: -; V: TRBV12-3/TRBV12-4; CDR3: CASKAAISYEQYF; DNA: TGTGCCAGCAAGGCAGCCATTTCCTACGAGCAGTACTTC
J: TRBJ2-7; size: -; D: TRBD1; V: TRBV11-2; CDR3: CASSAGMRRTGRSYEQYF; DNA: TGTGCCAGCAGCGCCGGGATGCGAAGGACAGGGAGGTCCTACGAGCAGTACTTC
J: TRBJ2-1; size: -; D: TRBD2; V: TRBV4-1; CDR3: CASSHRLAGPKGNEQFF; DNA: TGCGCCAGCAGCCACCGTCTAGCGGGCCCTAAGGGGAATGAGCAGTTCTTC
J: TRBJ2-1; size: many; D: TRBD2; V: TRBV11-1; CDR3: CASSPRTSGSGEQFF; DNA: TGTGCCAGCAGCCCCCGGACTAGCGGGAGTGGTGAGCAGTTCTTC
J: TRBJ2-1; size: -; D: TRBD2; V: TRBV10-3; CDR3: CAISGGLAGGPPRLEQFF; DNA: TGTGCCATCAGTGGGGGACTAGCGGGAGGCCCCCCTCGGCTCGAGCAGTTCTTC
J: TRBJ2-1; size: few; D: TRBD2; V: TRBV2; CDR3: CASRKGTSGSPNNEQFF; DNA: TGTGCCAGCAGAAAAGGGACTAGCGGGAGTCCCAACAATGAGCAGTTCTTC
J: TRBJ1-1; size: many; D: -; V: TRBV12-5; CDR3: CASGLGGNTEAFF; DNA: TGTGCCAGCGGATTAGGGGGGAACACTGAAGCTTTCTTT
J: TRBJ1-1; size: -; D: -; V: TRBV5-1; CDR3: CASSLTIPDSEAFF; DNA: TGCGCCAGCAGCTTGACTATACCAGACTCCGAAGCTTTCTTT
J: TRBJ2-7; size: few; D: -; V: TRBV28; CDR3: CASSDDPYEQYF; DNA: TGTGCCAGCAGTGATGATCCCTACGAGCAGTACTTC
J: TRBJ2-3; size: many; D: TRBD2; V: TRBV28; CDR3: CASSFGSWREKGDTQYF; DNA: TGTGCCAGCAGTTTCGGTTCTTGGCGGGAGAAGGGAGATACGCAGTATTTT
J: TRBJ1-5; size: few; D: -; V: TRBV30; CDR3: CAWGVKGSNQPQHF; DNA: TGTGCCTGGGGTGTTAAGGGTAGCAATCAGCCCCAGCATTTT
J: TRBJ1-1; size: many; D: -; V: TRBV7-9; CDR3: CASSSRPYLDTEAFF; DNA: TGTGCCAGCAGCTCCAGACCTTATTTGGACACTGAAGCTTTCTTT